This entry lists 14 T cell receptor beta chains sequenced from one sample in a study of blood T cell repertoires in COVID-19. Using immunoSEQ multiplex PCR, the repertoire was profiled, and TCRdb retains in-frame clones only, with some absent. This sample yields roughly 200,000 clones, of which 75% to 90% are seen a single time; around 6.9% belongs to the top ten. The material sequenced was peripheral blood. The source is a man aged 55 to 70 with acute or convalescent COVID-19.

This chain uses TRBV21-1 with TRBJ2-5; TRBD2 is the table's D call, not checked against the DNA. TRBV21-1 is recorded as a pseudogene. The CDR3 is 18 amino acids. The CDR3 is CASSKVGLAGELQETQYF. The CDR3 DNA sequence: TGTGCCAGCAGCAAAGTGGGACTAGCGGGGGAGCTACAAGAGACCCAGTACTTC.

The chain links TRBV6-2 or TRBV6-3 to TRBJ2-7, with a tentative D call TRBD2 (6 bases). The CDR3 runs to 14 residues. The V end lost 2 bases, the J end lost 3 bases, and 11 bases lay between the germline ends. CDR1 is MNHEY, CDR2 SVGEGT, per germline. The CDR3 nucleotides are TGTGCCAGCAGTTACCCTGGGGGGATCTACGAGCAGTACTTC. The encoded protein is CASSYPGGIYEQYF.

The J gene is TRBJ1-6, the V gene TRBV12-3 or TRBV12-4; 7 bases align to TRBD1. The CDR3 sequence is 13 residues long. Trimming cost V 8 bases and J 6 bases; bases outside gene matches: 4. The CDR3 nucleotides read TGTGCCAGCCTTGACAGGGTTAATTCACCCCTCCACTTT. Protein product: CASLDRVNSPLHF.

This sequence joins TRBV2 and TRBJ2-7; D is perhaps TRBD2 (7 bases). The CDR3 sequence is 15 residues long. V was pared by 7 bases and J by 3 bases, with 19 bases between. CDR1 and CDR2 from the germline V gene are SNHLY and FYNNEI. The CDR3 reads CASILGGAPNYEQYF. CDR3 bases: TGTGCCAGCATTCTTGGGGGGGCCCCTAACTACGAGCAGTACTTC.

The V call is TRBV6-5, the J call TRBJ2-7; 7 bases are shared with TRBD1. The CDR3 loop spans 11 amino acids. The trim removed 6 bases at V and 9 bases at J, leaving 5 bases unmatched. CDR1 MNHEY and CDR2 SVGAGI come from the germline V gene. The CDR3 sequence is CASSDRQGQYF. DNA of the CDR3: TGTGCCAGCAGCGATCGACAGGGGCAGTACTTC.

The V call is TRBV7-9, the J call TRBJ2-1; 8 bases line up with TRBD1. V shed 0 bases, J shed 0 bases, and the junction held 4 bases outside the gene matches. The CDR3 has 17 residues. Germline V gene sequence: CDR1 SEHNR, CDR2 FQNEAQ (reference sequence). DNA for the CDR3: TGTGCCAGCAGCTTAGCAAGGGACAGGCCCTCCTACAATGAGCAGTTCTTC. Translated, it gives CASSLARDRPSYNEQFF.

This clone showed up just a few times. The CDR3 is CASSPPLRASKNIQYF. CDR3 sequence (DNA): TGTGCCAGCAGCCCACCCCTCAGGGCTTCCAAAAACATTCAGTACTTC. The genes are TRBV11-2 and TRBJ2-4, with TRBD1 as a possible D gene (5 bases). Germline assignment: CDR1 SGHAT and CDR2 FQNNGV. Between the trimmed V and J ends, which lost 5 bases and 2 bases, there was a span of 16 bases. The CDR3 has 16 residues. Based on the CDR3 plus reference TRBV11-2 and TRBJ2-4, the full variable domain is EAGVAQSPRYKIIEKRQSVAFWCNPISGHATLYWYQQILGQGPKLLIQFQNNGVVDDSQLPKDRFSAERLKGVDSTLKIQPAKLEDSAVYLCASSPPLRASKNIQYFGAGTRLSVL.

The chain links TRBV5-1 to TRBJ2-6; the D gene is possibly TRBD2 (5 bases). Germline lookup yields CDR1 SGHRS and CDR2 YFSETQ. The CDR3 is 14 residues long. V lost 7 bases and J 17 bases, leaving 25 bases between the germline ends. CDR3 nucleotide sequence: TGCGCCAGCCCGTTGAAATCGAGGGATCAGCGGATGACTTTC. It codes for CASPLKSRDQRMTF. Using reference TRBV5-1 and TRBJ2-6 for the parts outside the CDR3, the full variable domain is KAGVTQTPRYLIKTRGQQVTLSCSPISGHRSVSWYQQTPGQGLQFLFEYFSETQRNKGNFPGRFSGRQFSNSRSEMNVSTLELGDSALYLCASPLKSRDQRMTFGAGSRLTVL.

This clone came up a few times. The chain has TRBV4-1 and TRBJ1-1, with 7 nucleotides matching TRBD1. CDR3 length: 14 residues. CDR1 and CDR2 from the germline V gene are MGHRA and YSYEKL. Unmatched junction bases numbered 3, after V lost 4 bases and J lost 1 base. Written as DNA, the CDR3 is TGCGCCAGCAGCCGGACAGGAACGAACACTGAAGCTTTCTTT. As protein: CASSRTGTNTEAFF.

This chain's CDR3 is CASSVVGRQSNEKLFF. DNA of the CDR3: TGTGCCAGCAGCGTAGTGGGCAGGCAAAGTAATGAAAAACTGTTTTTT. J is TRBJ1-4 and V is TRBV9; D is unresolved. CDR3 length: 16 amino acids. Looked up from germline, CDR1 is SGDLS and CDR2 is YYNGEE. Trimming left V 0 bases short and J 4 bases short, with 13 bases between.

This sequence joins TRBV5-1 and TRBJ1-1; D may be TRBD1 (5 bases). The V and J ends lost 2 bases and 1 base respectively, with 9 bases between them. The CDR3 sequence is 14 residues long. Germline V gives CDR1 SGHRS, CDR2 YFSETQ. CDR3 bases: TGCGCCAGCAGCTTCGCTACAGGGAACACTGAAGCTTTCTTT. It translates to CASSFATGNTEAFF.

The chain recombines TRBV16 with TRBJ1-3, with TRBD1 matching 7 bases. The CDR3 contains 14 residues. V shed 2 bases, J shed 4 bases, and the junction held 2 bases outside the gene matches. Germline-derived CDR1 and CDR2 are KGHSY and FQNENV. CDR3 DNA: TGTGCCAGCAGCCAAACAGGGGAAGGAAACACCATATATTTT. Protein sequence: CASSQTGEGNTIYF.

The chain joins TRBV4-1 to TRBJ2-3; TRBD2 agrees at 11 bases. The V and J ends lost 4 bases and 5 bases, in that order; junction bases with no gene match: 8. The germline CDR1 and CDR2 sequences are MGHRA and YSYEKL. The CDR3 is 16 amino acids. CDR3 in DNA: TGCGCCAGCAGCCGCACTAGCGGGAGCGGGGGAGATACGCAGTATTTT. Translated: CASSRTSGSGGDTQYF.

The V gene is TRBV30, the J gene TRBJ2-7, with D tentatively TRBD2 (6 bases). The CDR3 spans 13 residues. Trimming pared 5 bases from V and 2 bases from J, leaving 13 bases between. In germline, CDR1 is GTSNPN, CDR2 SVGIG (reference sequence). CDR3 nucleotides: TGTGCCTGGGAACCGGGACTCACCTACGAGCAGTACTTC. It is translated as CAWEPGLTYEQYF.